This TCR beta chain was retrieved from a study of blood T cell repertoires in COVID-19. The data were produced by immunoSEQ multiplex PCR, yet TCRdb's version contains in-frame clones alone and is incomplete. The table lists about 140,000 clones, about 87% of them singletons. CDR1 and CDR2 from the germline V gene are SGHDT and YYEEEE. The CDR3 is made up of 15 amino acids. The trim removed 3 bases at V and 8 bases at J, leaving 7 bases unmatched. The chain combines TRBV5-6 with TRBJ1-6; 8 nucleotides align to TRBD1. This clonotype was sampled from a woman aged 80 or over with acute or convalescent COVID-19. Specimen: peripheral blood. The CDR3 bases are TGTGCCAGCAGCTCGACAGGGGATATGGATTCACCCCTCCACTTT. Residues: CASSSTGDMDSPLHF. Full variable domain (outside the CDR3, taken from reference TRBV5-6 and TRBJ1-6): DAGVTQSPTHLIKTRGQQVTLRCSPKSGHDTVSWYQQALGQGPQFIFQYYEEEERQRGNFPDRFSGHQFPNYSSELNVNALLLGDSALYLCASSSTGDMDSPLHFGNGTRLTVT.